One sample yielded the 2 T cell receptor beta chains listed below, sequenced in a study of T cell responses to AZD1222 COVID-19 vaccine. The repertoire was sequenced with immunoSEQ multiplex PCR; TCRdb's copy has only in-frame clones and lacks some. The repertoire holds more than 140,000 clones, with approximately 90% as singletons. The sequenced sample was peripheral blood, obtained on day 0 of MenACWY control vaccination. The receptors shown here come from an adult in good health.

The chain has TRBV12-3 or TRBV12-4 and TRBJ1-1; no clear D. This CDR3 comprises 11 residues. Trimming cost V 7 bases and J 3 bases, with 6 bases left between them. The DNA of the CDR3 is TGTGCCAGCACGGTGGACACTGAAGCTTTCTTT. Translated, it gives CASTVDTEAFF.

V usage is TRBV4-3 and J usage is TRBJ2-7, with D possibly being TRBD2 (6 bases). The CDR3 runs to 12 residues. Per germline, CDR1 LGHNA and CDR2 YSLEER. V gave up 4 bases and J gave up 10 bases, with 14 bases separating them. CDR3 loop: CASSPRGGVQYF. The DNA for the CDR3 is TGCGCCAGCAGCCCCCGGGGCGGGGTCCAGTACTTC.